The 21 T cell receptor beta chains in this list originate from one sample, sequenced in a study of long-term antiretroviral therapy in people with HIV. Researchers report immunoSEQ v3.0 was run at survey level. The table came from immunoSEQ multiplex PCR; TCRdb's copy has only in-frame clones and leaves some out. This table holds some 33,000 clones, approximately 80% found once. Sequencing used unsorted PBMCs, obtained 0.6 years after starting antiretroviral therapy. These receptor sequences come from a man in his late teens or twenties with HIV.

With respect to this clone: At one end, the junction sequence differs from germline, possibly due to a read error. Here the CDR3 DNA reads TGTGCCAGCAGCACGGGGCAGGGCGTGAATACTGAAGCTTTCTTT. Translation gives CASSTGQGVNTEAFF. The chain carries TRBV11-3 and TRBJ1-1, with a possible D match to TRBD1 (5 bases). CDR3 length: 15 residues. Germline lookup yields CDR1 SGHNT and CDR2 YENEEA.

The chain uses TRBV11-2 and TRBJ2-6; no definite D call. The CDR3 runs 16 residues. Between the trimmed V and J ends, which lost 3 bases and 1 base, there was a span of 10 bases. Looked up from germline, CDR1 is SGHAT and CDR2 is FQNNGV. The CDR3 reads CASSLGLFSGANVLTF. The CDR3 region has the DNA TGTGCCAGCAGCTTGGGCCTTTTTTCTGGGGCCAACGTCCTGACTTTC.

The CDR3 reads CASSETGGMNTEAFF. CDR3 bases: TGCGCCAGCAGCGAGACAGGGGGAATGAACACTGAAGCTTTCTTT. V is TRBV5-1 and J is TRBJ1-1, with 9 bases that match TRBD1. Germline CDR1 and CDR2: SGHRS and YFSETQ. The junction had 4 bases not matched to a gene; V was cut back by 4 bases and J by 0 bases. The CDR3 has 15 amino acids.

This rearrangement joins TRBV5-1 to TRBJ2-1, with D maybe TRBD2 (5 bases). CDR1 and CDR2 from the germline V gene are SGHRS and YFSETQ. V gave up 0 bases and J gave up 6 bases, with 13 bases separating them. The CDR3 covers 15 residues. The CDR3 DNA reads TGCGCCAGCAGCTTGGCGCCCGGGATCCCCAATGAGCAGTTCTTC. Protein: CASSLAPGIPNEQFF.

The chain recombines TRBV11-1 with TRBJ2-7, with 8 positions matching TRBD1. CDR1 and CDR2 from the germline V gene are SGHAT and FQDESV (reference sequence). The CDR3 spans 14 residues. V was clipped by 5 bases and J by 5 bases; unmatched bases: 8. This CDR3 reads CASSSRDRFHEQYF. DNA of the CDR3: TGTGCCAGCAGCAGCCGGGACAGGTTCCACGAGCAGTACTTC. Combining the CDR3 with reference TRBV11-1 and TRBJ2-7 gives the whole variable domain EAEVAQSPRYKITEKSQAVAFWCDPISGHATLYWYRQILGQGPELLVQFQDESVVDDSQLPKDRFSAERLKGVDSTLKIQPAELGDSAMYLCASSSRDRFHEQYFGPGTRLTVT.

The DNA of the CDR3 is TGCGCCAGCAGCCCCTCTGAGGGGGACAATGAGCAGTTCTTC. This sequence encodes CASSPSEGDNEQFF. This chain connects TRBV4-3 to TRBJ2-1, with a possible D match to TRBD1 (6 bases). CDR3 length: 14 amino acids. CDR1 and CDR2 from the germline V gene are LGHNA and YSLEER. V gave up 4 bases and J gave up 5 bases, with 12 bases separating them.

The J gene is TRBJ2-7, the V gene TRBV19, with TRBD1 identical over 7 bases. CDR3 length: 15 residues. Germline CDR1 is LNHDA and CDR2 is SQIVND (reference sequence). Losses at the gene ends were 5 bases for V and 1 base for J; bases not matched to a gene: 8. CDR3 residues: CASSSWTGASYEQYF. DNA for the CDR3: TGTGCCAGTAGTTCCTGGACAGGCGCGTCCTACGAGCAGTACTTC.

The CDR3 loop reads CASSLYRGEGRYEQYF. The CDR3 region has the DNA TGTGCCAGCAGCTTATATCGGGGGGAAGGCCGCTACGAGCAGTACTTC. This sequence joins TRBV11-1 and TRBJ2-7, with TRBD2 matching over 7 bases. This CDR3 is 16 amino acids long. Per germline, CDR1 SGHAT and CDR2 FQDESV (reference sequence). Trimming at V came to 2 bases and at J to 3 bases, leaving 10 bases not matched to a gene.

The chain uses TRBV6-1 and TRBJ2-1, with unresolved D. The CDR3 extends over 14 amino acids. Germline lookup yields CDR1 MNHNS and CDR2 SASEGT. The germline V and J ends were trimmed by 5 bases and 9 bases, with 17 bases remaining between them. As DNA, the CDR3 is TGTGCCAGCAGTTTTTCCCGGGCCCTTGGTGAGCAGTTCTTC. This gives the protein CASSFSRALGEQFF.

This clone was seen only once. The J gene is TRBJ2-3, the V gene TRBV28, with 10 positions matching TRBD1. Trimming removed 6 bases from V and 0 bases from J; junction bases left unmatched: 12. The CDR3 consists of 18 residues. Germline assignment: CDR1 MDHEN and CDR2 SYDVKM. CDR3 in amino acids: CASRGRDRGLSSTDTQYF. Here the CDR3 DNA reads TGTGCCAGCAGGGGCCGGGACAGGGGATTATCTAGCACAGATACGCAGTATTTT.

The chain combines TRBV5-4 with TRBJ2-1; tentatively, D is TRBD2 (7 bases). The CDR3 sequence is 15 residues long. V lost 6 bases, J lost 1 base, and 14 bases lay in between. Per the germline V gene, CDR1 is SGHNT and CDR2 is YYREEE (reference sequence). CDR3 coding DNA: TGTGCCAGCAACTTAGGGGGGGGATCCTACAATGAGCAGTTCTTC. The encoded protein is CASNLGGGSYNEQFF.

The rearrangement links TRBV18 to TRBJ1-1; D perhaps matches TRBD1 (5 bases). Looked up from germline, CDR1 is KGHSH and CDR2 is LQKENI. The CDR3 consists of 14 residues. The V gene lost 5 bases and the J gene lost 1 base, with 11 bases spanning the gap. CDR3 DNA sequence: TGTGCCAGCTCAACTCAGAGGGGGAACACTGAAGCTTTCTTT. Amino acid sequence: CASSTQRGNTEAFF.

The chain uses TRBV28 and TRBJ1-2; D is unresolved. The CDR3 extends over 16 amino acids. From germline, CDR1 is MDHEN and CDR2 SYDVKM. V lost 2 bases and J 7 bases, leaving 20 bases between the germline ends. The CDR3 spells CASSLRSGPTIGGYTF. CDR3 DNA sequence: TGTGCCAGCAGTTTAAGGTCTGGCCCTACAATCGGTGGCTACACCTTC.

V usage is TRBV18 and J usage is TRBJ2-7; 8 nucleotides align to TRBD2. The CDR3 contains 15 residues. Trimming removed 2 bases from V and 2 bases from J; junction bases left unmatched: 5. CDR1 is KGHSH and CDR2 is LQKENI in the germline V gene. Here the CDR3 DNA reads TGTGCCAGCTCACCAAGCGGGAGTGGGCCCTACGAGCAGTACTTC. It translates to CASSPSGSGPYEQYF.

The rearrangement uses TRBV18 and TRBJ2-5; 9 nucleotides align to TRBD1. Trimming at V came to 3 bases and at J to 0 bases, leaving 5 bases not matched to a gene. This CDR3 comprises 16 residues. Germline V gene data show CDR1 as KGHSH and CDR2 as LQKENI. CDR3: CASSPGTGTHQETQYF. For the CDR3, the DNA is TGTGCCAGCTCACCTGGGACAGGGACTCACCAAGAGACCCAGTACTTC.

This clone qualifies as medium-sized. The V and J genes are TRBV7-9 and TRBJ2-2; D not resolved. The CDR3 sequence is 15 residues long. V lost 2 bases, J lost 2 bases, and 9 bases lay in between. Germline V gene data show CDR1 as SEHNR and CDR2 as FQNEAQ (reference sequence). The CDR3 sequence is CASSLKRANTGELFF. The CDR3 nucleotides are TGTGCCAGCAGCTTAAAGCGAGCAAACACCGGGGAGCTGTTTTTT.

The DNA for the CDR3 is TGTGCCAGCAAATCCCGGCAGGGAAACACCATATATTTT. Protein sequence: CASKSRQGNTIYF. This sequence joins TRBV27 and TRBJ1-3; D unclear. Germline V CDR1 and CDR2: MNHEY, SMNVEV (reference sequence). This CDR3 spans 13 amino acids. V was cut by 7 bases and J by 4 bases, with 11 bases left in between.

This chain uses TRBV9 with TRBJ2-1; D is perhaps TRBD2 (6 bases). Germline V gene sequence: CDR1 SGDLS, CDR2 YYNGEE. Trimming removed 0 bases from V and 7 bases from J, with 11 bases in between. There are 14 residues in the CDR3. The CDR3 spells CASSVGHGSNEQFF. The CDR3 coding sequence is TGTGCCAGCAGCGTAGGGCACGGGAGTAATGAGCAGTTCTTC.

The chain carries TRBV4-3 and TRBJ2-1; TRBD2 aligns across 10 bases. The CDR3 has 15 residues. J gave up 12 bases and V 0 bases, and 8 bases lay outside the gene matches. Per the germline V gene, CDR1 is LGHNA and CDR2 is YSLEER. CDR3: CASSQERLAGVWQFF. CDR3 DNA sequence: TGCGCCAGCAGCCAAGAAAGGCTAGCGGGAGTATGGCAGTTCTTC.

This clone was counted a single time. This chain links TRBV7-2 with TRBJ2-3; the match to TRBD2 covers 8 bases. Germline lookup yields CDR1 SGHTA and CDR2 FQGNSA. V trimming: 2 bases; J trimming: 4 bases; junction bases outside the gene matches: 8. This CDR3 region has 16 residues. As DNA, the CDR3 is TGTGCCAGCAGCTTATTCCGGGAGGGCCGGGCAGATACGCAGTATTTT. Translated: CASSLFREGRADTQYF.

This chain links TRBV5-1 with TRBJ2-3; a weak D match, TRBD1 (6 bases). This CDR3 has 16 residues. Deletions cut 4 bases from V and 2 bases from J, with 17 bases between. The germline V gene encodes CDR1 SGHRS and CDR2 YFSETQ. CDR3 residues: CASSPQGSVSTDTQYF. The CDR3 DNA reads TGCGCCAGCAGCCCACAGGGTTCAGTGTCCACAGATACGCAGTATTTT.